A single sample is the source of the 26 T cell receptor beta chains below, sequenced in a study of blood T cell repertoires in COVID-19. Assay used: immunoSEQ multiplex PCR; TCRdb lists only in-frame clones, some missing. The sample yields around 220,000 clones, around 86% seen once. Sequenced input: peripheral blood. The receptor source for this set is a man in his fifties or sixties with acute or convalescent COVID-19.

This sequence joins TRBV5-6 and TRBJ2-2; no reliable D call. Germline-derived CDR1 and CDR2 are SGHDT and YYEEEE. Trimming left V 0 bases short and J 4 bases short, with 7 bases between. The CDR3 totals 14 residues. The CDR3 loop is CASSLAQFTGELFF. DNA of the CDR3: TGTGCCAGCAGCTTGGCCCAATTCACCGGGGAGCTGTTTTTT.

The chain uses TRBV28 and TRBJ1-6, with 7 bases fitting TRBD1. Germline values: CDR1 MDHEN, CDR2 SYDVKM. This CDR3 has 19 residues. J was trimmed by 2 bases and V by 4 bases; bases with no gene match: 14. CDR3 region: CASSSRQGGFGTYNSPLHF. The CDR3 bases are TGTGCCAGCAGTTCACGACAGGGCGGTTTCGGCACCTATAATTCACCCCTCCACTTT.

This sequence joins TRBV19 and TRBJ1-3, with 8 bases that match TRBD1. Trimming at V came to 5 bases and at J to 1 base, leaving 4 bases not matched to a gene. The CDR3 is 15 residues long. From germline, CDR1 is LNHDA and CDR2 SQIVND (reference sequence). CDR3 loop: CASSQGAVSGNTIYF. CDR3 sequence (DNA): TGTGCCAGTAGTCAGGGGGCGGTTTCTGGAAACACCATATATTTT. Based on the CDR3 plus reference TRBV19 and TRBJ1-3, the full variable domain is DGGITQSPKYLFRKEGQNVTLSCEQNLNHDAMYWYRQDPGQGLRLIYYSQIVNDFQKGDIAEGYSVSREKKESFPLTVTSAQKNPTAFYLCASSQGAVSGNTIYFGEGSWLTVV.

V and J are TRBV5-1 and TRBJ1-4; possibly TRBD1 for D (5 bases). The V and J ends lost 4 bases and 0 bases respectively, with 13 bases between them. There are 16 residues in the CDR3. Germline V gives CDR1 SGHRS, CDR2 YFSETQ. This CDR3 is CASSPGWGATNEKLFF. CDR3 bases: TGCGCCAGCAGCCCCGGGTGGGGGGCAACTAATGAAAAACTGTTTTTT.

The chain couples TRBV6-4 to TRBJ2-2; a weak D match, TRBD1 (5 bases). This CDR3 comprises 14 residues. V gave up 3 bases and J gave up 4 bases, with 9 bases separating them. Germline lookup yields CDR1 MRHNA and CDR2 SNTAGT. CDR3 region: CASSEQGGTGELFF. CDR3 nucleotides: TGTGCCAGCAGTGAGCAGGGCGGCACCGGGGAGCTGTTTTTT.

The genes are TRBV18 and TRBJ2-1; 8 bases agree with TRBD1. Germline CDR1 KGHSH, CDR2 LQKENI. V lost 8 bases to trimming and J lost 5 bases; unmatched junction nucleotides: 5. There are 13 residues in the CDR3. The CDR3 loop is CASGGQDDNEQFF. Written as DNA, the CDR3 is TGTGCCAGCGGGGGACAGGACGACAATGAGCAGTTCTTC.

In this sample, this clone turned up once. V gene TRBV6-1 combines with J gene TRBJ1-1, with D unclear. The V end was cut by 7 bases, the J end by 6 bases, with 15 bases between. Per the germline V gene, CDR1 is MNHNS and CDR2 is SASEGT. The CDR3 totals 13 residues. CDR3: CASTGLAAAEAFF. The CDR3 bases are TGTGCCAGCACGGGGTTGGCGGCCGCTGAAGCTTTCTTT.

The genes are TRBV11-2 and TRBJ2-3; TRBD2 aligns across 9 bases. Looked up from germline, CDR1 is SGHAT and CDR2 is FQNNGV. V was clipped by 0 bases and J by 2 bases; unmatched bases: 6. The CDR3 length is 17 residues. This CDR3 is CASSLEASGAATDTQYF. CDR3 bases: TGTGCCAGCAGCTTAGAGGCTAGCGGGGCCGCCACAGATACGCAGTATTTT.

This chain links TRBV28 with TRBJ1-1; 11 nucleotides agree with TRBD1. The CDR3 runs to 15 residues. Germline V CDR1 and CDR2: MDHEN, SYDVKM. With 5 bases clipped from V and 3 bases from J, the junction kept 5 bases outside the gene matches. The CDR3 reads CASSGQGAGDTEAFF. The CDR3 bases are TGTGCCAGCAGTGGACAGGGGGCAGGGGACACTGAAGCTTTCTTT.

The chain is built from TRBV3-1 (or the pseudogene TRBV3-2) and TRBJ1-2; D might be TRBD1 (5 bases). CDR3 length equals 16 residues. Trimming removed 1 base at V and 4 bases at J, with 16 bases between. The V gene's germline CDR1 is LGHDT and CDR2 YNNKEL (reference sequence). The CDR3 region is CASSQALRLRGYGYTF. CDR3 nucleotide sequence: TGTGCCAGCAGCCAAGCCCTCAGGCTAAGGGGCTATGGCTACACCTTC.

In nucleotides, the CDR3 is TGTGCCAGCAGCTTATCCACGACAGGGCGGGATGAGCAGTTCTTC. Amino acids: CASSLSTTGRDEQFF. The chain has TRBV7-3 and TRBJ2-1, with 7 bases aligning to TRBD1. The CDR3 sequence is 15 residues long. In germline, CDR1 is SGHTA, CDR2 FQGTGA. After removal of 2 bases from V and 8 bases from J, the junction contained 9 bases not matched to a gene.

The CDR3 DNA reads as TGTGCCAGCAGCTTAGATCCTGGGGCCGCCTATGGCTACACCTTC. It encodes CASSLDPGAAYGYTF. The rearrangement links TRBV11-2 to TRBJ1-2; D might be TRBD1 (5 bases). The length of the CDR3 is 15 residues. CDR1 is SGHAT and CDR2 is FQNNGV in the germline V gene. V dropped 0 bases and J dropped 4 bases, with 12 bases sitting between them.

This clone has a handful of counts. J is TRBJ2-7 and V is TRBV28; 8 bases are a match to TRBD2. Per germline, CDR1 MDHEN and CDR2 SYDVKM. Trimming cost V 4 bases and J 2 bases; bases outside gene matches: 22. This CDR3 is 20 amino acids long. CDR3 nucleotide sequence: TGTGCCAGCAGTTCGCCCGGGGGCGCGGGGGGTTTGCGATTTGCCTACGAGCAGTACTTC. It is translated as CASSSPGGAGGLRFAYEQYF.

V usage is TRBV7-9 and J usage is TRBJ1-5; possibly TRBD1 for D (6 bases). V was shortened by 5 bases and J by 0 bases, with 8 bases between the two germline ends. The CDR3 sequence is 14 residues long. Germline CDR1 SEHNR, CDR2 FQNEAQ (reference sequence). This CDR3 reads CASSKDSSNQPQHF. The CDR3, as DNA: TGTGCCAGCAGCAAGGACAGTAGCAATCAGCCCCAGCATTTT. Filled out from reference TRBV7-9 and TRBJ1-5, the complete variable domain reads DTGVSQNPRHKITKRGQNVTFRCDPISEHNRLYWYRQTLGQGPEFLTYFQNEAQLEKSRLLSDRFSAERPKGSFSTLEIQRTEQGDSAMYLCASSKDSSNQPQHFGDGTRLSIL.

The CDR3 DNA follows: TGCGCCAGCAGCGGGACCCAACAGGGGGCCGAGAACACCATATATTTT. This sequence encodes CASSGTQQGAENTIYF. This sequence joins TRBV5-1 and TRBJ1-3; TRBD1 agrees at 9 bases. Germline values: CDR1 SGHRS, CDR2 YFSETQ. CDR3 length: 16 amino acids. Trimming cost V 4 bases and J 7 bases; bases outside gene matches: 12.

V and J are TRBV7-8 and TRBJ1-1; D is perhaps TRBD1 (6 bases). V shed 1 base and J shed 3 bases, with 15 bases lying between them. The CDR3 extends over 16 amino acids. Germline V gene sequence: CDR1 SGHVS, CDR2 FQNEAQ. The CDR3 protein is CASSLVAGRGDTEAFF. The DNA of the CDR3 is TGTGCCAGCAGCTTAGTGGCAGGGAGGGGGGACACTGAAGCTTTCTTT.

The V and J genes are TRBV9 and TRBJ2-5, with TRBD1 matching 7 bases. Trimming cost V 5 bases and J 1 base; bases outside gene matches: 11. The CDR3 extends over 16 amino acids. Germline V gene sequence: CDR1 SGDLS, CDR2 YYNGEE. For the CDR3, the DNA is TGTGCCAGCAGTCCAGGGGGACAGCTCTCCCAAGAGACCCAGTACTTC. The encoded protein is CASSPGGQLSQETQYF. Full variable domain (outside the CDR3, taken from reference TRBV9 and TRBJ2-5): DSGVTQTPKHLITATGQRVTLRCSPRSGDLSVYWYQQSLDQGLQFLIQYYNGEERAKGNILERFSAQQFPDLHSELNLSSLELGDSALYFCASSPGGQLSQETQYFGPGTRLLVL.

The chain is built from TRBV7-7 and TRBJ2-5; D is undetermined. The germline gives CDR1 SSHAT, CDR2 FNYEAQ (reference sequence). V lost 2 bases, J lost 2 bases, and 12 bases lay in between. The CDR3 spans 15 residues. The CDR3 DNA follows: TGTGCCAGCAGCTTACGTTACGGTCCGCAAGAGACCCAGTACTTC. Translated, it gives CASSLRYGPQETQYF.

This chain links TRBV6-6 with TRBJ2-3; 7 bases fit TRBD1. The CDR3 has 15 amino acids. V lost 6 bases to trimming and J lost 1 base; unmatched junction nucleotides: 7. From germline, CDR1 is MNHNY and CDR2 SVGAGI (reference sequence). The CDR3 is CASRLDRVGTDTQYF. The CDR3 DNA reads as TGTGCCAGCAGACTCGACAGGGTCGGCACAGATACGCAGTATTTT.

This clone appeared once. The CDR3 here is CASSSTGVDGYTF. The CDR3 nucleotides read TGTGCCAGCAGCTCCACAGGGGTGGATGGCTACACCTTC. This chain links TRBV5-4 with TRBJ1-2; TRBD1 agrees at 7 bases. Germline values: CDR1 SGHNT, CDR2 YYREEE (reference sequence). The CDR3 runs to 13 residues. J gave up 6 bases and V 3 bases, and 5 bases lay outside the gene matches.

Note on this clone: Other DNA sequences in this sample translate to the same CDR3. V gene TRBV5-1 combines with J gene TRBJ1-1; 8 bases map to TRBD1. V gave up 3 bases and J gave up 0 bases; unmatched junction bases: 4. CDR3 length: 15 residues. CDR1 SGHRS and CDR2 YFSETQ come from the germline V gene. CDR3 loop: CASSSGQGLNTEAFF. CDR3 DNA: TGCGCCAGCAGCTCCGGACAGGGATTGAACACTGAAGCTTTCTTT. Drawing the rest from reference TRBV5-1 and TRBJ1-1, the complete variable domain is KAGVTQTPRYLIKTRGQQVTLSCSPISGHRSVSWYQQTPGQGLQFLFEYFSETQRNKGNFPGRFSGRQFSNSRSEMNVSTLELGDSALYLCASSSGQGLNTEAFFGQGTRLTVV.

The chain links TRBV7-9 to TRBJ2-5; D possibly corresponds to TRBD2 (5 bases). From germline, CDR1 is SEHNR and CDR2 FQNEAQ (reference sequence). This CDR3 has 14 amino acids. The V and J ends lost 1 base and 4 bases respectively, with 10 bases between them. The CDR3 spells CASSLDSSLETQYF. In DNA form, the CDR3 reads TGTGCCAGCAGCTTAGACTCTAGCTTAGAGACCCAGTACTTC. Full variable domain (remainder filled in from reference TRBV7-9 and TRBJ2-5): DTGVSQNPRHKITKRGQNVTFRCDPISEHNRLYWYRQTLGQGPEFLTYFQNEAQLEKSRLLSDRFSAERPKGSFSTLEIQRTEQGDSAMYLCASSLDSSLETQYFGPGTRLLVL.

The CDR3 coding sequence is TGTGCCAGCAGCCGACAGGGAAATGGGGGCTACACCTTC. Translated, it gives CASSRQGNGGYTF. The chain combines TRBV6-5 with TRBJ1-2; 7 bases align to TRBD1. Germline CDR1 MNHEY, CDR2 SVGAGI. V was clipped by 6 bases and J by 8 bases; unmatched bases: 9. This CDR3 is built from 13 residues.

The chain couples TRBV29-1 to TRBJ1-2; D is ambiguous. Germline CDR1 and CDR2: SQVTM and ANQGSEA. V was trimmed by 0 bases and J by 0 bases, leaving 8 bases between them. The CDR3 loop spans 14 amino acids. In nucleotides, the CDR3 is TGCAGCGTTGAAGAGTCAGAAGCTAACTATGGCTACACCTTC. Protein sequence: CSVEESEANYGYTF.

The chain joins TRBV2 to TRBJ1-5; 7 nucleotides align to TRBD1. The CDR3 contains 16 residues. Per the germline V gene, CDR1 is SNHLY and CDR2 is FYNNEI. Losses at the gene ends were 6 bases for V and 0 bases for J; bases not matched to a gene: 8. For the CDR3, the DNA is TGTGCCAGCAGCACGACAGGGTCTTATAGCAATCAGCCCCAGCATTTT. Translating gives CASSTTGSYSNQPQHF.

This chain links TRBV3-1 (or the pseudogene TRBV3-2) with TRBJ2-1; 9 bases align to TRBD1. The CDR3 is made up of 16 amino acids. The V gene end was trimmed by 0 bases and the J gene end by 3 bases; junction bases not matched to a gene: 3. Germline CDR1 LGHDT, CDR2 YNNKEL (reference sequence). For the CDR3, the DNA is TGTGCCAGCAGCCAAGAACAGGGACAGGGCTACAATGAGCAGTTCTTC. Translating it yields CASSQEQGQGYNEQFF.